This T cell receptor beta chain emerged from a study of cytomegalovirus exposure and HLA in healthy donors. Across the whole study: Most donors, around 81% of some 400 genotyped, fell in the Caucasian-associated ancestry cluster. Points from the study as a whole: According to reports, the classifier identified cytomegalovirus status with high specificity and sensitivity. In a later analysis, productive TCRs from donors in an Asian-associated ancestry cluster reportedly carried fewer N-insertions than the cohort mean.

Trimming took 5 bases from V and 2 from J; bases not matched to a gene: 7. The germline CDR1 and CDR2 sequences are SGHTA and FQGNSA. The CDR3 has 15 residues. A note on this clone: Its specificity is unknown.

The PCR had 60 Vbeta and 13 Jbeta primers. Clones were read by immunoSEQ multiplex PCR, and TCRdb kept only the in-frame ones, dropping some. The repertoire has some 99,000 clones, nearly 70% of them found once; the top ten carry roughly 5.9%. The sequence came from a woman between 70 and 85 years old in good health and CMV-seropositive. The specimen sequenced was PBMCs. The chain joins TRBV7-2 to TRBJ2-3; TRBD1 matches 7 bases. The CDR3 is CASSLRQGITDTQYF. CDR3 coding DNA: TGTGCCAGCAGCCTCCGACAGGGAATCACAGATACGCAGTATTTT.